The source of this T cell receptor beta chain is a study of T cells after yellow fever vaccination (dated by TCRdb to the late 2010s). A note on the overall study: The SMART-Seq v4 Ultra Low Input RNA kit was used to prepare libraries from fractions with low cell numbers. Bulk TCR alpha and beta repertoires were sequenced longitudinally to track T-cell clones before and after primary and booster YFV17D yellow fever vaccination. Blood was collected at multiple timepoints before and after primary and secondary immunization, and bulk PBMC replicates and cell subsets were isolated. The cohort comprised two healthy male donors, one aged 18 to 30 and one aged 30 to 40 years.

The CDR3 measures 18 amino acids from cysteine to phenylalanine. Of all the DNA, just the CDR3 is kept, 54 bases in frame from base 1. The paper's findings and limits, for the study overall: Most clones expanded after primary vaccination (about 96% of CD4 and approximately 86% of CD8) were re-detected after the booster, suggesting that broad memory maintenance occurred. A small fraction of clonotypes appeared in both the CD4 and CD8 compartments, likely as a result of convergent recombination. Compared with the primary T-cell response, the secondary T-cell response was faster but weaker, reaching its peak on day 5 rather than on day 15. The study included only two donors, which limits how far the findings can be generalized. Computational filtering was required because FACS-sorted repertoires could contain abundant contaminating clonotypes from the bulk population.

Notes on this clonotype: Its antigen is currently not known. Nothing much larger sits one base from this clone, and base qualities are not available.

This specimen's treatment or condition label, interpreted: live attenuated yellow fever vaccine strain. PBMCs were isolated from peripheral blood using a standard Ficoll-Paque protocol. Dynabeads CD4 and CD8 positive selection kits were used to isolate CD4 and CD8 T-cell fractions. TriZol was used to extract RNA from bulk PBMCs, from CD4 and CD8 fractions, and from dextramer-positive and dextramer-negative fractions. TCR cDNA was made using 5'RACE template switching, a step that added a universal primer site and unique molecular identifiers. Priming for cDNA synthesis came from both the TCR alpha and TCR beta constant segments. Library amplification used two PCR steps, and the second PCR step added sample barcodes and sequencing adapters. Sequencing of libraries was performed on Illumina HiSeq 2500 (2x100 bp) or NovaSeq (2x150 bp). In the authors' own workflow: MIGEC handled demultiplexing of reads and collapsing into UMI consensus sequences, while MiXCR performed V(D)J alignment. Vaccine-responding clonotypes were identified with edgeR using replicate PBMC samples, with FDR below 0.01 and a log2 fold change above 5 up to day 15 being required. Bulk clonotypes were assigned CD4 or CD8 identity according to which sequenced CD4 or CD8 repertoire held them at higher abundance. The public reads were reanalyzed by TCRdb: fastp trimming at Q25, MiXCR alignment, in-frame beta chains only. Rows are unified per CDR3 protein, each entry keeping the most common DNA and genes. The V and J calls and clone size are TCRdb's, not the authors'. The sample yields tens of thousands of distinct CDR3 sequences; around 7.3% were counted once. Of the sample, 41% is held by the ten largest clones.

This clonotype originated in a man aged 30 to 39 who received the YFV17D yellow fever vaccine. The material sequenced was CD8+ T cells sorted from PBMCs, taken on the day of the yellow fever booster vaccination. The chain links TRBV21-1 with TRBJ2-3; the table names TRBD2, a call not compared with the DNA. TRBV21-1 has pseudogene status. The CDR3 region: CASSKALPTSGSTDTQYF. The DNA reads as follows: TGTGCCAGCAGCAAAGCGCTCCCGACTAGCGGTAGCACAGATACGCAGTATTTT.